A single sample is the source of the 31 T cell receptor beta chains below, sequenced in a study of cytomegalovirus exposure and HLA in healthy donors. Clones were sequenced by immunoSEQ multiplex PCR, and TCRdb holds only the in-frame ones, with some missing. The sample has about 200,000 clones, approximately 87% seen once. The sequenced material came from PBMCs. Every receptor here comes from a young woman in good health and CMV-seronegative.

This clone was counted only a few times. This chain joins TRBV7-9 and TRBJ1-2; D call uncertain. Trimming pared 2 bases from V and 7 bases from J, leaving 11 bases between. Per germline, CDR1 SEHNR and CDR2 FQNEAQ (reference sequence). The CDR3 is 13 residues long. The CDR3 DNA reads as TGTGCCAGCAGCTTAACGGATTCCCTTGGCTACACCTTC. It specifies CASSLTDSLGYTF.

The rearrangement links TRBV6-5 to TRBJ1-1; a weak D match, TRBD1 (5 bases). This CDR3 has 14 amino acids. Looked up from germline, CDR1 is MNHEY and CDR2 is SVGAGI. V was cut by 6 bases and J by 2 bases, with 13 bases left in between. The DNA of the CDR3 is TGTGCCAGCAGACGCCGGGACGGAAACACTGAAGCTTTCTTT. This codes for CASRRRDGNTEAFF.

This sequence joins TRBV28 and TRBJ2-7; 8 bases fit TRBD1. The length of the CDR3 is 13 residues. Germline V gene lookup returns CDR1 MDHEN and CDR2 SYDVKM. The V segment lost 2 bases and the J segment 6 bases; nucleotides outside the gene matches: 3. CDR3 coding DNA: TGTGCCAGCAGTTTAGGCAGGGGGCTCGAGCAGTACTTC. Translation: CASSLGRGLEQYF.

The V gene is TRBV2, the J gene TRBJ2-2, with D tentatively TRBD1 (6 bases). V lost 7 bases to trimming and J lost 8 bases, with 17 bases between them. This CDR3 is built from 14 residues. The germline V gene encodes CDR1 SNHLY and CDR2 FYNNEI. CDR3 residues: CASMIRTAQGELFF. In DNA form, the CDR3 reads TGTGCCAGCATGATTCGGACAGCCCAAGGGGAGCTGTTTTTT. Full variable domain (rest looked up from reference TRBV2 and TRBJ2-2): EPEVTQTPSHQVTQMGQEVILRCVPISNHLYFYWYRQILGQKVEFLVSFYNNEISEKSEIFDDQFSVERPDGSNFTLKIRSTKLEDSAMYFCASMIRTAQGELFFGEGSRLTVL.

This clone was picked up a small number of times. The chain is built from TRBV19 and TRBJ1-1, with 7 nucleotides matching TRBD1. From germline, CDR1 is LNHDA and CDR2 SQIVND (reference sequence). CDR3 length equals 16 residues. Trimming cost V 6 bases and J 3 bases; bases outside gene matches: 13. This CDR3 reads CASRTLPTGRDTEAFF. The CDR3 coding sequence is TGTGCCAGTAGGACACTTCCGACAGGGCGCGACACTGAAGCTTTCTTT.

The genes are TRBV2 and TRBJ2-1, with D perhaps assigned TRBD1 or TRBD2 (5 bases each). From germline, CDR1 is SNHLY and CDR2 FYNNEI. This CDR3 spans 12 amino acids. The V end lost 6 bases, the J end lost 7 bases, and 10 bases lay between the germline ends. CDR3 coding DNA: TGTGCCAGCAGGGGACCCATGAATGAGCAGTTCTTC. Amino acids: CASRGPMNEQFF. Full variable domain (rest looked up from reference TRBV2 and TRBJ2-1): EPEVTQTPSHQVTQMGQEVILRCVPISNHLYFYWYRQILGQKVEFLVSFYNNEISEKSEIFDDQFSVERPDGSNFTLKIRSTKLEDSAMYFCASRGPMNEQFFGPGTRLTVL.

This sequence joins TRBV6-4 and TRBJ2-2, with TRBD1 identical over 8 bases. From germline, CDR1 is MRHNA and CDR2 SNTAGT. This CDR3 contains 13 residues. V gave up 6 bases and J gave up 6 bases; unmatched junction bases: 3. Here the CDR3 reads CASRGQGAGELFF. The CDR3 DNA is TGTGCCAGCAGAGGACAGGGAGCCGGGGAGCTGTTTTTT.

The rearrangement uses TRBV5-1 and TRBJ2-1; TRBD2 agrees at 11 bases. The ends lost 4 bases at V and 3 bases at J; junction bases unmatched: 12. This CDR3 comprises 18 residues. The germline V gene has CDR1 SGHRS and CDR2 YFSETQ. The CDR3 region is CASSPTGSGGVFYNEQFF. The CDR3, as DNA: TGCGCCAGCAGCCCGACGGGTAGCGGGGGGGTATTCTACAATGAGCAGTTCTTC.

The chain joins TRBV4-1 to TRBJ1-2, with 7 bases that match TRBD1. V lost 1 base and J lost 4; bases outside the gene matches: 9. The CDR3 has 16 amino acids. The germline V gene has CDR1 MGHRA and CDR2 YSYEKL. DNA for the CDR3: TGCGCCAGCAGCCAAGGGCGGGACAGCGAAGCCTATGGCTACACCTTC. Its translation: CASSQGRDSEAYGYTF.

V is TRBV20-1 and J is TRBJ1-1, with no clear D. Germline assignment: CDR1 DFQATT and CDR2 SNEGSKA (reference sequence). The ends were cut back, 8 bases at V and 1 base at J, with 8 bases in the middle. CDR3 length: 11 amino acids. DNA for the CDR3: TGCAGTTCCTCGCGGAACACTGAAGCTTTCTTT. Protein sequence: CSSSRNTEAFF.

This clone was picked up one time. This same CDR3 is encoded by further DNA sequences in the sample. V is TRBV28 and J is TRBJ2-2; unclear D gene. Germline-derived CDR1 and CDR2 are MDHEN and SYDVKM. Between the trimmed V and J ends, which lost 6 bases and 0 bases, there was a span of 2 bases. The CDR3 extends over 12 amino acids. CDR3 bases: TGTGCCAGCAGCCCGAACACCGGGGAGCTGTTTTTT. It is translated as CASSPNTGELFF.

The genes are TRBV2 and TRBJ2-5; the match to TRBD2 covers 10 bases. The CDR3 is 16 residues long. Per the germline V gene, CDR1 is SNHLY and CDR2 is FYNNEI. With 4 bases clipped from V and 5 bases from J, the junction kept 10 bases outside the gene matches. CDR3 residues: CASSGSLAGVEETQYF. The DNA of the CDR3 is TGTGCCAGCAGTGGAAGCCTAGCGGGAGTAGAGGAGACCCAGTACTTC.

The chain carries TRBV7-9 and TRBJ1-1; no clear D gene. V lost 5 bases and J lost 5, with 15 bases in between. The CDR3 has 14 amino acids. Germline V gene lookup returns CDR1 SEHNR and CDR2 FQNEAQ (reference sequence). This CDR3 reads CASSREMGITEAFF. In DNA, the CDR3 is TGTGCCAGCAGCAGAGAAATGGGAATAACTGAAGCTTTCTTT.

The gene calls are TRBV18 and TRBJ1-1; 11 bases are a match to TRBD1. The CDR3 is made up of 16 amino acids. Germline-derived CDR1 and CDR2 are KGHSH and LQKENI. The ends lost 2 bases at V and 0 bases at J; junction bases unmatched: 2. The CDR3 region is CASSPGTGGVNTEAFF. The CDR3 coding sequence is TGTGCCAGCTCACCAGGGACAGGGGGGGTGAACACTGAAGCTTTCTTT. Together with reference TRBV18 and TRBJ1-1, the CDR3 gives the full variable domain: NAGVMQNPRHLVRRRGQEARLRCSPMKGHSHVYWYRQLPEEGLKFMVYLQKENIIDESGMPKERFSAEFPKEGPSILRIQQVVRGDSAAYFCASSPGTGGVNTEAFFGQGTRLTVV.

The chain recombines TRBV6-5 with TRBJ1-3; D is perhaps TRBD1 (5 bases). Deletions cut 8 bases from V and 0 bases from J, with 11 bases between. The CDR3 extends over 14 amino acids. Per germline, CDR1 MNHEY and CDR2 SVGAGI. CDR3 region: CASRREYSGNTIYF. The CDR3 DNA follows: TGTGCCAGCCGCAGGGAATACTCTGGAAACACCATATATTTT.

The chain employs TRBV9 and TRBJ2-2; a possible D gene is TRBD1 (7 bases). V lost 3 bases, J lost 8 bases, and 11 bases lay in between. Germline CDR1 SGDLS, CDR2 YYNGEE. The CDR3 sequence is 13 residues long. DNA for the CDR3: TGTGCCAGCAGCGCGGCGGGACAGGGGGAGCTGTTTTTT. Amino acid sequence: CASSAAGQGELFF. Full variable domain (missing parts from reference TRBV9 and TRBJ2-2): DSGVTQTPKHLITATGQRVTLRCSPRSGDLSVYWYQQSLDQGLQFLIQYYNGEERAKGNILERFSAQQFPDLHSELNLSSLELGDSALYFCASSAAGQGELFFGEGSRLTVL.

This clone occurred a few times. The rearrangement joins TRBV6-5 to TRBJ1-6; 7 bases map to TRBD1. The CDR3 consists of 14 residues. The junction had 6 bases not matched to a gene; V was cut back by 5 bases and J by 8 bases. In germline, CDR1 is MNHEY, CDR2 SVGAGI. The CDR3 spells CASSGRQGDSPLHF. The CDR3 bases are TGTGCCAGCAGTGGCCGACAGGGCGATTCACCCCTCCACTTT.

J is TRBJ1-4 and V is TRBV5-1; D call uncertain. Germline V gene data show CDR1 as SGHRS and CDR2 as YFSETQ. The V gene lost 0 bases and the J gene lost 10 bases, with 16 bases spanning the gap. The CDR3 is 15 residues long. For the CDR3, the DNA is TGCGCCAGCAGCTTGGAACCGGACGGTGTGGGAAAACTGTTTTTT. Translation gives CASSLEPDGVGKLFF.

The CDR3 region is CASSPQRGTEAFF. The CDR3 DNA is TGTGCCAGCTCACCACAACGGGGCACTGAAGCTTTCTTT. The chain uses TRBV18 and TRBJ1-1; D gene ambiguous. The V gene's germline CDR1 is KGHSH and CDR2 LQKENI. The CDR3 covers 13 residues. V lost 1 base, J lost 4 bases, and 7 bases lay in between.

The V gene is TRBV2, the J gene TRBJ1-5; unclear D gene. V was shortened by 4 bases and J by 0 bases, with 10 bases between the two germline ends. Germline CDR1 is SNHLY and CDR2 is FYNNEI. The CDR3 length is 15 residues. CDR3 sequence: CASSGTKYSNQPQHF. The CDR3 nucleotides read TGTGCCAGCAGTGGGACTAAATATAGCAATCAGCCCCAGCATTTT. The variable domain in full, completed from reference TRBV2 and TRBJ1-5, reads EPEVTQTPSHQVTQMGQEVILRCVPISNHLYFYWYRQILGQKVEFLVSFYNNEISEKSEIFDDQFSVERPDGSNFTLKIRSTKLEDSAMYFCASSGTKYSNQPQHFGDGTRLSIL.

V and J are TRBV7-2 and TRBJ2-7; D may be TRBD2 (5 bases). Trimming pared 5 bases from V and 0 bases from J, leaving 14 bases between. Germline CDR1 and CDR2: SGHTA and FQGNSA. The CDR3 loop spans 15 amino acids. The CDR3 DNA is TGTGCCAGCAGCCTGCGGGCCGCTAGCTCCTACGAGCAGTACTTC. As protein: CASSLRAASSYEQYF.

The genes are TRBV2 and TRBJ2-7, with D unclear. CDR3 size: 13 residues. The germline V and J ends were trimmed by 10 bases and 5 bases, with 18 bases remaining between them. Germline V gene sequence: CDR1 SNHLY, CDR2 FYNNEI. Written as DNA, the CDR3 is TGTGCCACCCGGCCCGGACCAGTTCACGAGCAGTACTTC. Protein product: CATRPGPVHEQYF.

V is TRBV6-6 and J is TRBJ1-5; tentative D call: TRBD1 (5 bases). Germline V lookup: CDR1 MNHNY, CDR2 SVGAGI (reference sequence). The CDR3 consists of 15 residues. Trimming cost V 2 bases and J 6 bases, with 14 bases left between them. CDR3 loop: CASSYPPQGGQPQHF. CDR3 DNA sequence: TGTGCCAGCAGTTACCCCCCCCAGGGAGGTCAGCCCCAGCATTTT.

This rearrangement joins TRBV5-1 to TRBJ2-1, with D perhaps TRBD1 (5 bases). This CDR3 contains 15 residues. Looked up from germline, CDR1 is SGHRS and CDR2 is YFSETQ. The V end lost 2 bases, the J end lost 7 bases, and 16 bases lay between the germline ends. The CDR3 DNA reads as TGCGCCAGCAGCTTATATCAAGGGGCAGCAAATGAGCAGTTCTTC. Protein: CASSLYQGAANEQFF. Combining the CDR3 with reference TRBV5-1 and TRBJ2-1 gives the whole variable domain KAGVTQTPRYLIKTRGQQVTLSCSPISGHRSVSWYQQTPGQGLQFLFEYFSETQRNKGNFPGRFSGRQFSNSRSEMNVSTLELGDSALYLCASSLYQGAANEQFFGPGTRLTVL.

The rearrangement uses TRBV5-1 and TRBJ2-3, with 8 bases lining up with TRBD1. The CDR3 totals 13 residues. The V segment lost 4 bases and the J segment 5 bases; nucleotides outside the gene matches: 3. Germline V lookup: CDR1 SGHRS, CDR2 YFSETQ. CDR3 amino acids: CASSLGQGDTQYF. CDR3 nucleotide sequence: TGCGCCAGCAGCCTTGGACAGGGAGATACGCAGTATTTT.

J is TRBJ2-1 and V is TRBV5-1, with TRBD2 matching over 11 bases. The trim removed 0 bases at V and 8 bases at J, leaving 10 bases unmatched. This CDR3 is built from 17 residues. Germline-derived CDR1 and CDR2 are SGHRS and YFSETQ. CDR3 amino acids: CASSLASLAGAVDEQFF. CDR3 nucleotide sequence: TGCGCCAGCAGCTTGGCCTCACTAGCGGGAGCTGTCGATGAGCAGTTCTTC.

As DNA, the CDR3 is TGTGCCATCACCCTAAACAGGGCTGGAAACACCATATATTTT. Its protein is CAITLNRAGNTIYF. The rearrangement links TRBV10-3 to TRBJ1-3; maybe TRBD1 (6 bases). The CDR3 has 14 amino acids. V lost 7 bases and J lost 2, with 12 bases in between. In germline, CDR1 is ENHRY, CDR2 SYGVKD.

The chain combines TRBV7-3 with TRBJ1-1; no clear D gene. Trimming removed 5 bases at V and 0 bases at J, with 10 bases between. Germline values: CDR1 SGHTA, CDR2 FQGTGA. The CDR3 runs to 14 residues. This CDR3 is CASSQTELNTEAFF. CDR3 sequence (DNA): TGTGCCAGCAGCCAAACAGAGCTGAACACTGAAGCTTTCTTT.

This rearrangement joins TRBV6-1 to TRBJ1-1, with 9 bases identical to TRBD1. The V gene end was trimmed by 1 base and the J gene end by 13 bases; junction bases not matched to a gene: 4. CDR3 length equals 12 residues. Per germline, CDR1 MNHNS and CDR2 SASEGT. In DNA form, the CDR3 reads TGTGCCAGCAGTGAAGACAGGGGGCTCGATTTCTTT. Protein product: CASSEDRGLDFF.

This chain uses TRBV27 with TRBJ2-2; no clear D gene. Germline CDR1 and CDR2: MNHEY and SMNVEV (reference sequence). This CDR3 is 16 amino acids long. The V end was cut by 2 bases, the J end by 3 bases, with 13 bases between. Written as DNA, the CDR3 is TGTGCCAGCAGTTTAATCACTTCGGCGGACACCGGGGAGCTGTTTTTT. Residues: CASSLITSADTGELFF.

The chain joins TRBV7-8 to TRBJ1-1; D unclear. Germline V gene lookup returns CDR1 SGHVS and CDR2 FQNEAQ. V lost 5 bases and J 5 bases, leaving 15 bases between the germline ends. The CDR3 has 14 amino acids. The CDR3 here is CASSPEGKETEAFF. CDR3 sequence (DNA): TGTGCCAGCAGCCCGGAGGGTAAGGAGACTGAAGCTTTCTTT.